This T cell receptor beta chain stems from a study of cytomegalovirus exposure and HLA in healthy donors. Study-level results: It was likely that a cluster of highly shared sequence variants was a sequencing artifact. According to an earlier analysis, most TCR beta V segments yielded productive rearrangements about 90% or about 30% of the time.

The PCR ran on 60 Vbeta and 13 Jbeta primers. The repertoire was sequenced with immunoSEQ multiplex PCR; TCRdb's copy has only in-frame clones and lacks some. The sample records around 120,000 clones, more than 60% being singletons. From germline, CDR1 is SNHLY and CDR2 FYNNEI. The V end lost 6 bases, the J end lost 3 bases, and 11 bases lay between the germline ends. The CDR3 is made up of 13 amino acids. In its sample, this clone was seen once. Its antigen is as yet unknown. Specimen: PBMCs. This rearrangement joins TRBV2 to TRBJ1-2; D is possibly TRBD1 (6 bases). The source of this sequence is a man between 40 and 49 years old in good health and CMV-seropositive. CDR3 DNA sequence: TGTGCCAGCAGGAGGACAGAAGACTATGGCTACACCTTC. Its protein is CASRRTEDYGYTF.